This TCR beta chain was recovered during a study of regulatory T cells in long-lasting Graves disease. Study observations and caveats: In persistent patients, shared public clonotypes (approximately 3,000) outnumbered those in new patients (about 890). Analysis covered peripheral blood alone, not thyroid tissue. TRBV28, TRBJ1-2 and TRBJ2-5 were segments that persistent disease favored. Persistent Graves' patients showed reduced TCR diversity versus newly diagnosed patients.

In its sample, this clonotype was seen many times. Its antigen is currently unknown. Noted time point: persistent/refractory GD, antithyroid drugs over 5 years with positive TRAb. Preparation of the TCR library used RNA extracted from PBMCs. The authors built TCR beta libraries using iRepertoire HTBI primers and Arm-PCR of CDR3 regions. TCRdb recomputed calls from the multiplex PCR reads with MiXCR, one row per CDR3 protein. The data hold fewer than 450,000 distinct CDR3 sequences, with about 25% observed a single time. The junction had 7 bases not matched to a gene; V was cut back by 1 base and J by 5 bases. The CDR3 has 14 amino acids. The V gene's germline CDR1 is DFQATT and CDR2 SNEGSKA (reference sequence).

The specimen was peripheral blood mononuclear cells (PBMCs), collected when the disease was refractory, from a patient treated with antithyroid drugs. This clonotype was obtained from a female donor with Graves disease. This chain joins TRBV20-1 and TRBJ2-7; 8 bases are a match to TRBD1. This CDR3 is CSARGTGSKNEQYF. The CDR3 DNA follows: TGCAGTGCTAGAGGGACAGGGAGTAAGAACGAGCAGTACTTC.